Described below is a single TCR beta chain sequence and its context. These data belong to a study of blood T cell repertoires in COVID-19. Across the study: From the United States, Italy and Spain came samples of acute and convalescent COVID-19. Sources were T cells, B-cell-depleted T cells, or PBMCs; the material itself was cDNA or gDNA.

Under the authors' procedure: The assay estimated nucleated cells by amplifying reference gene primers. Measured with immunoSEQ multiplex PCR; TCRdb has only the in-frame clones, and not every one. The V and J calls and clone size were taken over from that table, and D and trimming were inferred from the DNA. The sample records 400,000 to 550,000 clones, roughly 89% being singletons. This CDR3 region has 18 residues. With 5 bases removed from V and 1 base from J, the gap between germline ends came to 18 bases. CDR1 and CDR2 from the germline V gene are LNHDA and SQIVND (reference sequence). Sequenced material: peripheral blood. The TCR sequence derives from a woman aged 25 to 39 with acute or convalescent COVID-19. The chain links TRBV19 to TRBJ2-6; D is possibly TRBD1 (6 bases). The CDR3 DNA sequence: TGTGCCAGTAGTCCCCTGGCAGGGGCTTGGTCTGGGGCCAACGTCCTGACTTTC. It codes for CASSPLAGAWSGANVLTF. Full variable domain (missing parts from reference TRBV19 and TRBJ2-6): DGGITQSPKYLFRKEGQNVTLSCEQNLNHDAMYWYRQDPGQGLRLIYYSQIVNDFQKGDIAEGYSVSREKKESFPLTVTSAQKNPTAFYLCASSPLAGAWSGANVLTFGAGSRLTVL.